A single sample is the source of the 4 T cell receptor beta chains below, sequenced in a study of OX40 agonist ivuxolimab in advanced cancers. Clones were sequenced by immunoSEQ multiplex PCR, and TCRdb holds only the in-frame ones, with some missing. This table has 75,000 to 100,000 clones, over 75% appearing once. The material sequenced was CD4+ or CD8+ T cells sorted from blood, taken in a trial of the OX40 agonist ivuxolimab. The receptors here all came from an adult with an advanced solid tumor such as melanoma, head and neck, liver or kidney cancer.

The genes are TRBV5-6 and TRBJ2-1; a possible D gene is TRBD1 (5 bases). Germline-derived CDR1 and CDR2 are SGHDT and YYEEEE. Trimming stripped 1 base from V and 12 bases from J, with 14 bases between. CDR3 size: 13 residues. CDR3 in amino acids: CASSLKQPQGQFF. The CDR3, as DNA: TGTGCCAGCAGCTTGAAACAGCCTCAGGGGCAGTTCTTC.

This chain connects TRBV7-9 to TRBJ2-2, with D possibly TRBD2 on 6 matching bases. Germline CDR1 is SEHNR and CDR2 is FQNEAQ (reference sequence). The CDR3 runs 14 residues. V lost 7 bases, J lost 2 bases, and 11 bases lay in between. In nucleotides, the CDR3 is TGTGCCAGCAATCGGGACTTCAACACCGGGGAGCTGTTTTTT. It encodes CASNRDFNTGELFF.

The chain combines TRBV19 with TRBJ1-4; D uncertain. This CDR3 region has 17 residues. V was clipped by 3 bases and J by 0 bases, with 14 bases between them. Germline values: CDR1 LNHDA, CDR2 SQIVND (reference sequence). CDR3 region: CASSILLRRPTNEKLFF. DNA for the CDR3: TGTGCCAGTAGTATCCTTCTGAGACGGCCAACTAATGAAAAACTGTTTTTT. The whole variable domain, filled in from reference TRBV19 and TRBJ1-4, reads DGGITQSPKYLFRKEGQNVTLSCEQNLNHDAMYWYRQDPGQGLRLIYYSQIVNDFQKGDIAEGYSVSREKKESFPLTVTSAQKNPTAFYLCASSILLRRPTNEKLFFGSGTQLSVL.

The chain employs TRBV6-5 and TRBJ1-1; D is uncertain. The CDR3 is made up of 13 amino acids. CDR1 is MNHEY and CDR2 is SVGAGI in the germline V gene. Trimming removed 6 bases from V and 0 bases from J, with 8 bases in between. The CDR3 loop is CASRESLNTEAFF. DNA of the CDR3: TGTGCCAGCAGGGAATCCTTGAACACTGAAGCTTTCTTT.